This is a list of T cell receptor beta chains from one sample in a study of T cell repertoires in cytomegalovirus infection. TCRdb re-called the reads with MiXCR, one entry per CDR3 protein. The sample records about 300,000 distinct CDR3 sequences, around 25% being singletons. The sample comprised PBMCs. These receptors were taken from a human donor in good health (CMV status not recorded). Some clones in this sample may be carry-over from other donors' samples. Each CDR3 is given with its conserved first and last residue. The D gene is left open where the match is weak. Size is omitted from some rows. Given values are once, few, many or a class for expanded clones.

clone size,D gene,J gene,V gene,CDR3 protein,CDR3 DNA
many,TRBD2,TRBJ2-1,TRBV28,CASSYAPRKRDNEQFF,TGTGCCAGCAGCTATGCCCCTCGAAAGCGGGATAATGAGCAGTTCTTC
.,.,TRBJ2-1,TRBV28,CASKGGGDDNEQFF,TGTGCCAGCAAGGGGGGAGGGGACGACAATGAGCAGTTCTTC
.,.,TRBJ1-5,TRBV6-2/TRBV6-3,CASRDRMTHQPQHF,TGTGCCAGCCGAGACAGGATGACCCATCAGCCCCAGCATTTT
.,TRBD2,TRBJ2-1,TRBV2,CASRTGTTSNEQFF,TGTGCCAGCAGGACGGGGACTACTTCCAATGAGCAGTTCTTC
.,TRBD1,TRBJ2-7,TRBV10-3,CAISDVPGGRDEQYF,TGTGCCATCAGTGACGTTCCAGGGGGCAGGGACGAGCAGTACTTC
few,.,TRBJ2-1,TRBV24-1,CATGRDNEQFF,TGTGCCACCGGAAGGGACAATGAGCAGTTCTTC
.,.,TRBJ2-3,TRBV27,CASRGVTTDTQYF,TGTGCCAGCAGGGGAGTAACCACAGATACGCAGTATTTT
many,.,TRBJ2-1,TRBV7-6,CASSSPIRGNEQFF,TGTGCCAGCAGCTCTCCGATCAGGGGCAATGAGCAGTTCTTC
few,.,TRBJ2-3,TRBV11-2,CASSLTQGFGTDTQYF,TGTGCCAGCAGCTTAACACAGGGTTTTGGCACAGATACGCAGTATTTT
.,.,TRBJ1-1,TRBV19,CASSIDQRGGSTEAFF,TGTGCCAGTAGTATAGACCAAAGGGGGGGGTCCACTGAAGCTTTCTTT
.,TRBD1,TRBJ1-6,TRBV28,CASSFETGGSYNSPLHF,TGTGCCAGCAGTTTTGAGACAGGGGGGTCCTATAATTCACCCCTCCACTTT
.,.,TRBJ2-7,TRBV11-2,CASSPSVPYEQYF,TGTGCCAGCAGCCCATCGGTGCCCTACGAGCAGTACTTC
many,TRBD1,TRBJ1-5,TRBV28,CASSNDRGPPQHF,TGTGCCAGCAGTAACGACAGGGGGCCGCCCCAGCATTTT
.,.,TRBJ1-6,TRBV20-1,CSARQDSPLHF,TGCAGTGCTAGACAGGATTCACCCCTCCACTTT
.,.,TRBJ2-5,TRBV18,CASSPERLRGETQYF,TGTGCCAGCTCACCTGAGAGATTGCGGGGAGAGACCCAGTACTTC
few,.,TRBJ2-5,TRBV28,CASSVTTGGDSFQETQYF,TGTGCCAGCAGCGTAACAACAGGGGGGGACTCCTTCCAAGAGACCCAGTACTTC
few,.,TRBJ2-5,TRBV12-3/TRBV12-4,CASSSTGSETQYF,TGTGCCAGCAGCTCCACAGGGTCAGAGACCCAGTACTTC
.,TRBD1,TRBJ1-6,TRBV11-2,CASSRQGGYYNSPLHF,TGTGCCAGCAGCCGACAGGGTGGCTACTATAATTCACCCCTCCACTTT
.,TRBD1,TRBJ2-4,TRBV28,CASSLDRGKNIQYF,TGTGCCAGCAGTTTAGACAGGGGAAAAAACATTCAGTACTTC
few,TRBD2,TRBJ2-3,TRBV13,CASSIKPPTSEATDTQYF,TGTGCCAGCAGCATCAAACCCCCGACTAGCGAGGCCACAGATACGCAGTATTTT
once,.,TRBJ2-7,TRBV7-2,CASSLDSGARYEQYF,TGTGCCAGCAGCTTAGATTCAGGGGCCCGCTACGAGCAGTACTTC
many,TRBD1,TRBJ2-1,TRBV7-6,CASSLGYRGSLYNEQFF,TGTGCCAGCAGCTTAGGGTACAGGGGGTCGTTATACAATGAGCAGTTCTTC
.,.,TRBJ1-2,TRBV29-1,CSVDPGNYGYTF,TGCAGCGTTGACCCCGGGAACTATGGCTACACCTTC
many,.,TRBJ2-6,TRBV20-1,CSASPRGQAASGANVLTF,TGCAGTGCTAGCCCTCGGGGCCAGGCGGCCTCTGGGGCCAACGTCCTGACTTTC
few,.,TRBJ2-2,TRBV6-6,CASSPSGANTGELFF,TGTGCCAGCAGCCCCTCGGGCGCGAACACCGGGGAGCTGTTTTTT
few,.,TRBJ2-1,TRBV20-1,CSASPGRYNEQFF,TGCAGTGCTAGCCCAGGGCGATACAATGAGCAGTTCTTC
few,.,TRBJ2-1,TRBV6-2/TRBV6-3,CASSFADYNEQFF,TGTGCCAGCAGTTTTGCGGACTACAATGAGCAGTTCTTC
.,.,TRBJ1-1,TRBV7-2,CASSADQVNTEAFF,TGTGCCAGCAGCGCCGACCAGGTGAACACTGAAGCTTTCTTT
.,.,TRBJ1-2,TRBV25-1,CASGRGLGYTF,TGTGCCAGCGGCAGGGGTTTAGGCTACACCTTC
few,TRBD1,TRBJ1-1,TRBV5-1,CASSLQGAPEAFF,TGCGCCAGCAGCTTACAGGGGGCACCTGAAGCTTTCTTT
.,.,TRBJ2-1,TRBV19,CASSMRLVPYNEQFF,TGTGCCAGTAGTATGAGGTTGGTGCCCTACAATGAGCAGTTCTTC
.,.,TRBJ2-1,TRBV25-1,CASSAQGPGGRGEQFF,TGTGCCAGCAGTGCCCAGGGTCCCGGAGGACGGGGTGAGCAGTTCTTC
few,.,TRBJ2-3,TRBV29-1,CSVGVTDTQYF,TGCAGCGTTGGGGTCACAGATACGCAGTATTTT